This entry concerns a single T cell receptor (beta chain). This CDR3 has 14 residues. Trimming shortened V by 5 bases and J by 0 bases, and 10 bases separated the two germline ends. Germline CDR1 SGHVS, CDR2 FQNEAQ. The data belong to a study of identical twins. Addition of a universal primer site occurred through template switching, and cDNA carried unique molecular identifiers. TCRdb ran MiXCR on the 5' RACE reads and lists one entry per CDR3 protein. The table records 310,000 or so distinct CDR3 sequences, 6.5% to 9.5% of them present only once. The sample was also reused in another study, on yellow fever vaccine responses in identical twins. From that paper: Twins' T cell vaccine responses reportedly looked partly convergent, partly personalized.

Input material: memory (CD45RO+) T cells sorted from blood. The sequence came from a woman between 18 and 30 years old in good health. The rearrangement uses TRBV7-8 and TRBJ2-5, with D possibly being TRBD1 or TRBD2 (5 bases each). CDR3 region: CASSRGRYQETQYF. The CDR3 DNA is TGTGCCAGCAGCAGGGGACGTTACCAAGAGACCCAGTACTTC. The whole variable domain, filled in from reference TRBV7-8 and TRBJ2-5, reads GAGVSQSPRYKVAKRGQDVALRCDPISGHVSLFWYQQALGQGPEFLTYFQNEAQLDKSGLPSDRFFAERPEGSVSTLKIQRTQQEDSAVYLCASSRGRYQETQYFGPGTRLLVL.